Listed below are T cell receptor beta chains from one sample, sequenced in a study of shared clonotypes between healthy human individuals. Produced via immunoSEQ multiplex PCR; TCRdb's table is partial and in-frame only. The repertoire holds some 2,100,000 clones, with approximately 94% as singletons. Specimen: naive CD4+ T cells sorted from blood. The receptors stem from a man between 18 and 29 years old in good health. Each CDR3 is given with its conserved first and last residue. D genes are given only for firm matches.

j_call d_call v_call cdr3_aa
TRBJ2-3 - TRBV29-1 CSVLGSVPTDTQYF
TRBJ1-1 TRBD1 TRBV28 CASNMLPGQGNTEAFF
TRBJ2-3 - TRBV25-1 CASSEFWGSTDTQYF
TRBJ1-5 - TRBV7-9 CASSRDSYQPQHF
TRBJ2-1 - TRBV5-4 CASKSAAGSYNEQFF
TRBJ2-2 - TRBV6-5 CASSYVGLNTGELFF
TRBJ2-2 - TRBV2 CASSVNLNTGELFF
TRBJ2-7 TRBD1 TRBV19 CASSTRTGGAEQYF
TRBJ1-2 - TRBV20-1 CSAAYYGYTF
TRBJ2-6 - TRBV2 CASSNHLPSGANVLTF
TRBJ2-1 TRBD2 TRBV11-2 CASSFLTSGSYNEQFF
TRBJ2-3 TRBD2 TRBV27 CASTGASGTVTDTQYF
TRBJ1-1 - TRBV9 CASSVGYRTTEAFF
TRBJ2-1 TRBD1 TRBV2 CASNQGGQPIYNEQFF
TRBJ2-3 TRBD2 TRBV10-3 CAISEGGREMGTDTQYF
TRBJ2-1 TRBD2 TRBV30 CAWSFRRLAGGPWEQFF
TRBJ1-2 - TRBV27 CASSLKVPWEYGYTF
TRBJ2-2 - TRBV30 CAWSVSRSGELFF
TRBJ1-5 - TRBV30 CAWSIGGDQPQHF
TRBJ2-4 - TRBV18 CASSPGKGGWSIQYF
TRBJ1-6 - TRBV9 CASSVGNNSPLHF
TRBJ2-7 - TRBV11-2 CASSLVQGGAYEQYF
TRBJ2-7 - TRBV5-1 CASSSEKTRDEQYF
TRBJ1-1 TRBD1 TRBV27 CASSGTGLGNTEAFF
TRBJ1-2 - TRBV6-5 CASTQGAGGYTF
TRBJ1-1 - TRBV5-4 CASSFGTWNTEAFF
TRBJ2-1 TRBD2 TRBV10-1 CASSAASGSKGSYNEQFF
TRBJ2-2 TRBD2 TRBV4-1 CASSQSGLAGLTGELFF
TRBJ1-2 - TRBV19 CASSIETGYGYTF
TRBJ1-1 - TRBV14 CASSRLSSTEAFF
TRBJ2-7 TRBD1 TRBV29-1 CSVAGTGTASYEQYF
TRBJ2-5 - TRBV5-1 CASSSYQWYQETQYF
TRBJ1-2 - TRBV28 CASSSPPAVYGYTF
TRBJ1-3 - TRBV29-1 CSVERGSGNTIYF
TRBJ2-1 - TRBV19 CATRRAHGQFF
TRBJ2-7 - TRBV18 CASSPGLSYEQYF
TRBJ2-1 - TRBV11-2 CASSFGPSPQYEQFF